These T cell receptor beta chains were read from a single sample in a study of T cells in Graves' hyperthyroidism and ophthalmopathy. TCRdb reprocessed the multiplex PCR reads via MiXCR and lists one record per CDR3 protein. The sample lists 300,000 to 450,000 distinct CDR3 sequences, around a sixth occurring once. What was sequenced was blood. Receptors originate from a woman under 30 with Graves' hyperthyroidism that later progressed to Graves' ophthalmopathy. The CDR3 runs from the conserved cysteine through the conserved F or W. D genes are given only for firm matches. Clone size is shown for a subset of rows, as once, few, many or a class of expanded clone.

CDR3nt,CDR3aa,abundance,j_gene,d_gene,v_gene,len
TGTGCCAGCTCACCACTCGGTGTTAGAAGTCAAGAGACCCAGTACTTC,CASSPLGVRSQETQYF,-,TRBJ2-5,-,TRBV18,16
TGTGCCTGGACGGCGAACAGAAACACCATATATTTT,CAWTANRNTIYF,few,TRBJ1-3,-,TRBV30,12
TGTGCCGAAAACCCCCAAGAACTTACTAGTTTCCCCTCCGATGAGCAGTTCTTC,CAENPQELTSFPSDEQFF,-,TRBJ2-1,-,TRBV7-9,18
TGTGCCAGCAGCCCTATCCGGGATACGAATGAAAAACTGTTTTTT,CASSPIRDTNEKLFF,many,TRBJ1-4,-,TRBV11-2,15
TGTGCCAGCAGTGTCCCCCGGGGGTCCATCTCGGGTTCGTCCTACGAGCAGTACTTC,CASSVPRGSISGSSYEQYF,-,TRBJ2-7,-,TRBV6-1,19
TGTGCCAGTTTGATCCCTGGCGGGAGTCCCGAGCAGTACTTC,CASLIPGGSPEQYF,-,TRBJ2-7,TRBD2,TRBV28,14
TGTGCCAGCAGCTTGGCCGAGGGGGCGTACAACACCGGGGAGCTGTTTTTT,CASSLAEGAYNTGELFF,few,TRBJ2-2,TRBD1,TRBV5-6,17
TGTGCCAGCAGTAGTCTGGGGTATAGCAATCAGCCCCAGCATTTT,CASSSLGYSNQPQHF,-,TRBJ1-5,-,TRBV6-2/TRBV6-3,15
TGCGCCAGCAGTTCCGGGACATCGAACACTGAAGCTTTCTTT,CASSSGTSNTEAFF,many,TRBJ1-1,-,TRBV5-1,14
TGCGCCAGCAGCCCCAGCGGGAGGGCCGGAGAGACCCAGTACTTC,CASSPSGRAGETQYF,few,TRBJ2-5,TRBD2,TRBV4-3,15
TGCGCCAGCAGCCAAGAGGTAACAGGTTGGGATCAGCCCCAGCATTTT,CASSQEVTGWDQPQHF,many,TRBJ1-5,-,TRBV4-3,16
TGTGCCAGCAGCTCTACAGGGGAGTATGGCTGCACCTTC,CASSSTGEYGCTF,-,TRBJ1-2,TRBD1,TRBV13,13
TGTGCCAGCAGACGGACCCCACGGGACAGCCAGGACACTGAAGCTTTCTTT,CASRRTPRDSQDTEAFF,-,TRBJ1-1,TRBD1,TRBV7-9,17
TGTGCCAGCAGCCCTAAGGTCTCCTCTGGGGCCAACGTCCTGACTTTC,CASSPKVSSGANVLTF,few,TRBJ2-6,-,TRBV9,16
TGTGCCAGCAGTTTATCGTCCCGACTAGACACCGGGGAGCTGTTTTTT,CASSLSSRLDTGELFF,few,TRBJ2-2,-,TRBV27,16
TGCAGTGCTAGAGATGGCAGGCAAACCTACGAGCAGTACTTC,CSARDGRQTYEQYF,many,TRBJ2-7,-,TRBV20-1,14
TGTGCCAGCAACGCCCGACTAGCCGATGAGCAGTTCTTC,CASNARLADEQFF,-,TRBJ2-1,TRBD2,TRBV6-2/TRBV6-3,13
TGCAGGGCCAGCGACGCCCCACGGACTAAGCAGTTCTTC,CRASDAPRTKQFF,-,TRBJ2-1,-,TRBV20-1,13
TGTGCCAGCAGCGTAGGGCCCCTAAATCAGCCCCAGCATTTT,CASSVGPLNQPQHF,many,TRBJ1-5,-,TRBV9,14
TGCAGCGTTGAAGCCAGCACAGGGAGGAAGGACATTCAGTACTTC,CSVEASTGRKDIQYF,once,TRBJ2-4,-,TRBV29-1,15
TGTGCCAGCAGTGAAGAGTCAGGAGCGGGGTGGTACGAGCAGTACTTC,CASSEESGAGWYEQYF,few,TRBJ2-7,TRBD2,TRBV6-1,16
TGCAGCGTGCCCCTTCCACGAAAAGAGACCCAGTACTTC,CSVPLPRKETQYF,-,TRBJ2-5,-,TRBV29-1,13
TGTGCCAGCAGCTCCGGACAGGGGGACTACGAGCAGTACTTC,CASSSGQGDYEQYF,-,TRBJ2-7,TRBD1,TRBV9,14
TGTGCCACCAGTGATGAACGGGGATACAATGAGCAGTTCTTC,CATSDERGYNEQFF,many,TRBJ2-1,-,TRBV24-1,14
TGCAGCGGGGGGGACAGTACCTACGAGCAGTACTTC,CSGGDSTYEQYF,many,TRBJ2-7,-,TRBV29-1,12
TGTGCCAGCAGGGGGACTACCTTAGCCAAAAACATTCAGTACTTC,CASRGTTLAKNIQYF,few,TRBJ2-4,TRBD2,TRBV28,15
TGTGCCAGCAGTTTGCCCCATGCCGAGCAGTACTTC,CASSLPHAEQYF,many,TRBJ2-7,-,TRBV12-3/TRBV12-4,12
TGTGCCAGCAGCTTAGCCTATTACAATGAGCAGTTCTTC,CASSLAYYNEQFF,many,TRBJ2-1,-,TRBV11-2,13
TGTGCCAGCAGTCACTTCGATGGCTACACCTTC,CASSHFDGYTF,many,TRBJ1-2,-,TRBV12-3/TRBV12-4,11
TGTGCCAGCAGCCCCGCCTGGGGAACGAGTCAAGAGACCCAGTACTTC,CASSPAWGTSQETQYF,many,TRBJ2-5,-,TRBV5-8,16
TGTGCCAGCAGCTTCCTTTTACGGGACAGGGGGCATTCGGTCACTGAAGCTTTCTTT,CASSFLLRDRGHSVTEAFF,many,TRBJ1-1,TRBD1,TRBV7-8,19
TGTGCCAGCAGCCAAGGACCGGGAACTGGGGAGCAGTTCTTC,CASSQGPGTGEQFF,many,TRBJ2-1,-,TRBV3-1,14
TGTGCCAGCAGGCCCCCGGGGCGGCGACGGGGCACTGAAGCTTTCTTT,CASRPPGRRRGTEAFF,many,TRBJ1-1,-,TRBV28,16
TGTGCCAGCAGCTTAGAATTGGAACGGGCAGGACCTTTTAGGTCACCCCTCCACTTT,CASSLELERAGPFRSPLHF,-,TRBJ1-6,-,TRBV11-3,19
TGTGCCAGCACCACCTCGGGGGCGTACACTGAAGCTTTCTTT,CASTTSGAYTEAFF,few,TRBJ1-1,-,TRBV28,14
TGCAGCGTCGAATCGGGACAGGGTGAGGCCCAGTACTTC,CSVESGQGEAQYF,-,TRBJ2-5,TRBD1,TRBV29-1,13
TGTGCCAGCAGCTCCCTCCAGAGCTCCTACGAGCAGTACTTC,CASSSLQSSYEQYF,few,TRBJ2-7,-,TRBV5-5,14
TGTGCCACCAGTGATAAGCAACAGCAGTACTTC,CATSDKQQQYF,few,TRBJ2-7,-,TRBV24-1,11
TGTGCCAGTAGTATAGATTTGCCGCGACAGGCCTCTGGGGCCAACGTCCTGACTTTC,CASSIDLPRQASGANVLTF,few,TRBJ2-6,-,TRBV19,19
TGTGCCAGCAGTTTATCGCGGACAGGGGGCTCGTGGGATGGCTACACCTTC,CASSLSRTGGSWDGYTF,-,TRBJ1-2,TRBD1,TRBV27,17
TGTGCCATCAGTGAGACTAGCGGGAGGGCCGCCGGGGAGCTGTTTTTT,CAISETSGRAAGELFF,-,TRBJ2-2,TRBD2,TRBV10-3,16
TGTGCCAGCAGCGGAACCTACAGGAACACCGGGGAGCTGTTTTTT,CASSGTYRNTGELFF,-,TRBJ2-2,-,TRBV9,15
TGCAGTGCTAACTCAATCGAGGTGGATCAGCCCCAGCATTTT,CSANSIEVDQPQHF,many,TRBJ1-5,-,TRBV20-1,14
TGTGCCAGCAGTGAAGACCCAGGAACGTACGAGCAGTACTTC,CASSEDPGTYEQYF,many,TRBJ2-7,-,TRBV2,14
TGTGCCAGCAGCCAATTCCGGGAGGGTCGCGAGCAGTACTTC,CASSQFREGREQYF,-,TRBJ2-7,TRBD2,TRBV14,14
TGCAGTGCTAGAGTCCATCCAGGGGAAACTTACTCTGGGGCCAACGTCCTGACTTTC,CSARVHPGETYSGANVLTF,few,TRBJ2-6,-,TRBV20-1,19
TGTGCCAGCAGTTACGCGGCCTCCGAGCAGTACTTC,CASSYAASEQYF,-,TRBJ2-7,-,TRBV6-6,12
TGTGCCAGCAGCCCGGGACTAGCGTGGGGGCAAGAGACCCAGTACTTC,CASSPGLAWGQETQYF,-,TRBJ2-5,TRBD2,TRBV9,16
TGTGCCAGCAGCCCAATGTCAACAGAAACCGGGGAGCTGTTTTTT,CASSPMSTETGELFF,-,TRBJ2-2,-,TRBV5-1,15
TGCAGCGTTGGAACTAGGGCTAGCACAGATACGCAGTATTTT,CSVGTRASTDTQYF,-,TRBJ2-3,-,TRBV29-1,14
TGTGCCAGCAGTCAAACTAGCGGGAGAAATGAGCAGTTCTTC,CASSQTSGRNEQFF,-,TRBJ2-1,TRBD2,TRBV12-3/TRBV12-4,14
TGTGCCAGCAGCTATAGACTAGCGGGCCTCACGGGGGATGAGCAGTTCTTC,CASSYRLAGLTGDEQFF,many,TRBJ2-1,TRBD2,TRBV7-8,17
TGTGCCTGCAGGCTAGCGGAATACGAGCAGTACTTC,CACRLAEYEQYF,few,TRBJ2-7,TRBD2,TRBV6-1,12
TGCGCCAGCAGCCAAGACGCCGGGACTGGAAGGGATACGCAGTATTTT,CASSQDAGTGRDTQYF,-,TRBJ2-3,-,TRBV4-1,16
TGTGCCACCAGCAAACAGGGGAGCAATCAGCCCCAGCATTTT,CATSKQGSNQPQHF,-,TRBJ1-5,TRBD1,TRBV12-3/TRBV12-4,14
TGTGCCAGCAGTTTATTATTGGGGTTCACCTACAATGAGCAGTTCTTC,CASSLLLGFTYNEQFF,-,TRBJ2-1,-,TRBV28,16
TGTGCCAGCAGCCAAGATCAAGGTGGGTACCGGTACAATGAGCAGTTCTTC,CASSQDQGGYRYNEQFF,-,TRBJ2-1,-,TRBV4-2,17
TGTGCCAGCAGTACGACTAGCGGGAGGACATTTCGAGTGGGCACCTACAATGAGCAGTTCTTC,CASSTTSGRTFRVGTYNEQFF,many,TRBJ2-1,TRBD2,TRBV28,21
TGTGCCAGCAGTGAAGCGTCTAGCGGAACCTACGAGCAGTACTTC,CASSEASSGTYEQYF,many,TRBJ2-7,TRBD2,TRBV6-1,15
TGTGCCAGCAGAAGGACTAGCGGGAAGCTTAGTACGCAGTATTTT,CASRRTSGKLSTQYF,many,TRBJ2-3,TRBD2,TRBV28,15